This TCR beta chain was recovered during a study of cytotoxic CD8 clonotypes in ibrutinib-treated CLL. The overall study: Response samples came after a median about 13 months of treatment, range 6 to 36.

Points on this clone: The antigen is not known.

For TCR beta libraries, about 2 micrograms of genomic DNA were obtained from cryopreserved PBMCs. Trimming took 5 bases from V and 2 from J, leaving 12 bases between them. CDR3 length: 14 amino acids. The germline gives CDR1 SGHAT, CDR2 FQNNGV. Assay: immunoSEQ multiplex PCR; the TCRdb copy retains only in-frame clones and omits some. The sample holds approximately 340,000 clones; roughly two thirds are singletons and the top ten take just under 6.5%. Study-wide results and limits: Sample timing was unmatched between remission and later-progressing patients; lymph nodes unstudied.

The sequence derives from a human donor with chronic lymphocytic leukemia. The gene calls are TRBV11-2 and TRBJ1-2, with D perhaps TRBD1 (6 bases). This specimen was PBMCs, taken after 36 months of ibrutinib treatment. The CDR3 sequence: CASSLLGGNYGYTF. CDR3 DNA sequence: TGTGCCAGCAGCCTCCTAGGGGGGAACTATGGCTACACCTTC.